The 25 T cell receptor beta chains in this list originate from one sample, sequenced in a study of blood T cell repertoires in COVID-19. This table comes from immunoSEQ multiplex PCR, and its TCRdb copy is limited to in-frame clones, with some not included. This sample has around 280,000 clones; 86% occur once, and the top ten carry over 2%. The sample taken for sequencing was peripheral blood. Receptors originate from a woman in her thirties who had recovered from COVID-19.

The V call is TRBV28, the J call TRBJ1-5; D possibly corresponds to TRBD1 (6 bases). The CDR3 runs to 15 residues. Per the germline V gene, CDR1 is MDHEN and CDR2 is SYDVKM. With 5 bases removed from V and 4 bases from J, the gap between germline ends came to 15 bases. The CDR3 loop reads CASSRQDLRNQPQHF. CDR3 DNA sequence: TGTGCCAGCAGTCGACAGGACTTGAGAAATCAGCCCCAGCATTTT.

The chain employs TRBV6-5 and TRBJ2-2, with D possibly being TRBD1 (6 bases). Deletions cut 6 bases from V and 6 bases from J, with 14 bases between. The CDR3 is made up of 14 amino acids. Looked up from germline, CDR1 is MNHEY and CDR2 is SVGAGI. DNA for the CDR3: TGTGCCAGCAGGTCCAGGGGTGACGCCGGGGAGCTGTTTTTT. Its protein is CASRSRGDAGELFF.

The rearrangement uses TRBV9 and TRBJ1-1; 8 bases align to TRBD1. The CDR3 covers 15 residues. Per the germline V gene, CDR1 is SGDLS and CDR2 is YYNGEE. The ends lost 4 bases at V and 1 base at J; junction bases unmatched: 6. This chain's CDR3 is CASSPGTGGNTEAFF. Here the CDR3 DNA reads TGTGCCAGCAGCCCAGGAACAGGGGGGAACACTGAAGCTTTCTTT.

The rearrangement links TRBV5-1 to TRBJ1-1; 8 bases align to TRBD1. Germline trimming cut 6 bases from V and 5 bases from J; bases unmatched to any gene: 9. Germline CDR1 reads SGHRS; CDR2 reads YFSETQ. CDR3 length equals 14 residues. CDR3 DNA: TGCGCCAGCACCATCGGACAGGGTAGAACTGAAGCTTTCTTT. Translated, it gives CASTIGQGRTEAFF.

This chain links TRBV5-1 with TRBJ2-1; tentative D call: TRBD1 (6 bases). Germline V CDR1 and CDR2: SGHRS, YFSETQ. The V end lost 1 base, the J end lost 1 base, and 12 bases lay between the germline ends. CDR3 length equals 16 residues. The CDR3 spells CASSLYRAQSYNEQFF. CDR3 coding DNA: TGCGCCAGCAGCTTGTACAGGGCCCAATCCTACAATGAGCAGTTCTTC.

This sequence joins TRBV7-3 and TRBJ2-3; 8 nucleotides agree with TRBD2. Germline V gene lookup returns CDR1 SGHTA and CDR2 FQGTGA. CDR3 length equals 15 residues. The ends lost 5 bases at V and 5 bases at J; junction bases unmatched: 9. DNA of the CDR3: TGTGCCAGCAGCGACCAGGGACTAGGCCTAGATACGCAGTATTTT. Protein product: CASSDQGLGLDTQYF.

The chain is built from TRBV4-1 and TRBJ2-3; 7 nucleotides agree with TRBD2. Germline-derived CDR1 and CDR2 are MGHRA and YSYEKL. CDR3 length: 15 residues. Trimming took 3 bases from V and 1 from J; bases not matched to a gene: 4. This chain's CDR3 is CASSQDSGRTDTQYF. The CDR3 bases are TGCGCCAGCAGCCAGGATAGCGGGCGCACAGATACGCAGTATTTT.

The chain recombines TRBV19 with TRBJ1-4; D is perhaps TRBD1 (5 bases). The germline gives CDR1 LNHDA, CDR2 SQIVND (reference sequence). With 5 bases removed from V and 6 bases from J, the gap between germline ends came to 19 bases. The CDR3 is 16 residues long. This CDR3 reads CASSDQLTRAHEKLFF. CDR3 in DNA: TGTGCCAGTAGTGACCAATTAACCAGGGCCCATGAAAAACTGTTTTTT. Variable domain in full (rest from reference TRBV19 and TRBJ1-4): DGGITQSPKYLFRKEGQNVTLSCEQNLNHDAMYWYRQDPGQGLRLIYYSQIVNDFQKGDIAEGYSVSREKKESFPLTVTSAQKNPTAFYLCASSDQLTRAHEKLFFGSGTQLSVL.

This chain links TRBV5-6 with TRBJ1-5; D is possibly TRBD1 (5 bases). Germline assignment: CDR1 SGHDT and CDR2 YYEEEE. CDR3 length: 15 residues. V lost 4 bases, J lost 5 bases, and 16 bases lay in between. In DNA form, the CDR3 reads TGTGCCAGCAGCATTGGCGGGGGAGCAGATCAGCCCCAGCATTTT. Protein: CASSIGGGADQPQHF. Full variable domain (outside the CDR3, taken from reference TRBV5-6 and TRBJ1-5): DAGVTQSPTHLIKTRGQQVTLRCSPKSGHDTVSWYQQALGQGPQFIFQYYEEEERQRGNFPDRFSGHQFPNYSSELNVNALLLGDSALYLCASSIGGGADQPQHFGDGTRLSIL.

The CDR3 here is CASSYGGGGEQFF. The DNA for the CDR3 is TGTGCCAGCAGTTACGGCGGGGGGGGAGAGCAGTTCTTC. The chain carries TRBV6-2 or TRBV6-3 and TRBJ2-1, with TRBD2 matching over 9 bases. Germline loops: CDR1 MNHEY, CDR2 SVGEGT. The CDR3 is 13 residues long. V dropped 2 bases and J dropped 10; count of bases not matched to a gene: 3.

This chain uses TRBV15 with TRBJ2-1; D possibly corresponds to TRBD1 (5 bases). Trimming took 0 bases from V and 3 from J, leaving 9 bases between them. This CDR3 comprises 15 residues. Germline V gives CDR1 LNHNV, CDR2 YYDKDF (reference sequence). CDR3 residues: CATSREGANYNEQFF. The CDR3, as DNA: TGTGCCACCAGCAGAGAAGGGGCCAACTACAATGAGCAGTTCTTC.

The chain carries TRBV11-3 and TRBJ1-1; 11 bases map to TRBD1. Germline V gene sequence: CDR1 SGHNT, CDR2 YENEEA. Trimming cost V 5 bases and J 1 base; bases outside gene matches: 6. CDR3 length: 16 residues. The CDR3 region is CASSQGQGAPNTEAFF. CDR3 in DNA: TGTGCCAGCAGCCAAGGACAGGGGGCGCCGAACACTGAAGCTTTCTTT.

V and J are TRBV6-5 and TRBJ1-6; unclear D gene. The germline V gene encodes CDR1 MNHEY and CDR2 SVGAGI. V lost 6 bases and J lost 13, with 22 bases in between. The CDR3 covers 15 residues. CDR3: CASSYQREGRVPLHF. DNA for the CDR3: TGTGCCAGCAGCTACCAAAGAGAGGGCCGGGTCCCCCTCCACTTT.

This chain uses TRBV29-1 with TRBJ2-7; D is undetermined. Trimming removed 5 bases at V and 0 bases at J, with 8 bases between. This CDR3 contains 12 residues. Germline lookup yields CDR1 SQVTM and CDR2 ANQGSEA. CDR3: CSVYQDSYEQYF. In nucleotides, the CDR3 is TGCAGCGTTTACCAGGACTCCTACGAGCAGTACTTC.

This chain uses TRBV12-3 or TRBV12-4 with TRBJ1-1; TRBD1 is a possible D gene (5 bases). V was shortened by 6 bases and J by 4 bases, with 12 bases between the two germline ends. This CDR3 is 13 amino acids long. CDR3 in DNA: TGTGCCAGCAGCACGGGGAGGGGCACTGAAGCTTTCTTT. This translates into CASSTGRGTEAFF.

This clone was seen once. The V call is TRBV5-5, the J call TRBJ1-3, with D possibly matching TRBD1 (5 bases). Trimming left V 4 bases short and J 0 bases short, with 8 bases between. This CDR3 spans 14 amino acids. Germline V gene sequence: CDR1 SGHKS, CDR2 YYEKEE (reference sequence). The CDR3 spells CASSRGSSGNTIYF. The CDR3 coding sequence is TGTGCCAGCAGCCGGGGGAGCTCTGGAAACACCATATATTTT.

J is TRBJ2-7 and V is TRBV5-1; the D gene is possibly TRBD1 (7 bases). The CDR3 extends over 15 amino acids. Germline V gene data show CDR1 as SGHRS and CDR2 as YFSETQ. V was pared by 4 bases and J by 5 bases, with 19 bases between. The CDR3: CASSPQTGRINEQYF. The CDR3 DNA reads as TGCGCCAGCAGCCCACAGACAGGGAGGATTAACGAGCAGTACTTC.

This sequence joins TRBV28 and TRBJ2-7, with 10 nucleotides matching TRBD2. The CDR3 has 16 amino acids. V lost 4 bases to trimming and J lost 5 bases; unmatched junction nucleotides: 11. Germline V gene lookup returns CDR1 MDHEN and CDR2 SYDVKM. For the CDR3, the DNA is TGTGCCAGCAGTTCTTCTAGCGGGAGTATAAGGAACGAGCAGTACTTC. Its protein product is CASSSSSGSIRNEQYF.

This clone was seen once. The sample contains more than one DNA sequence encoding this CDR3. The V gene is TRBV7-9, the J gene TRBJ2-7; 8 bases are shared with TRBD2. Germline assignment: CDR1 SEHNR and CDR2 FQNEAQ (reference sequence). The CDR3 is 13 residues long. V shed 3 bases, J shed 3 bases, and the junction held 1 base outside the gene matches. The CDR3 loop reads CASSLSGSYEQYF. The CDR3 coding sequence is TGTGCCAGCAGCTTGAGCGGGAGCTACGAGCAGTACTTC.

Only one count was recorded for this clone. This chain uses TRBV5-1 with TRBJ1-2; 7 bases fit TRBD1. The length of the CDR3 is 17 residues. With 3 bases clipped from V and 0 bases from J, the junction kept 11 bases outside the gene matches. Germline CDR1 is SGHRS and CDR2 is YFSETQ. The CDR3: CASSSPTGRGANYGYTF. DNA of the CDR3: TGCGCCAGCAGCTCACCGACAGGGAGAGGGGCTAACTATGGCTACACCTTC.

This chain connects TRBV7-6 to TRBJ1-1; a possible D gene is TRBD1 (5 bases). From germline, CDR1 is SGHVS and CDR2 FNYEAQ. Between the trimmed V and J ends, which lost 0 bases and 8 bases, there was a span of 16 bases. The length of the CDR3 is 15 residues. As DNA, the CDR3 is TGTGCCAGCAGCTTAGCGCAGGGCGACAAACAAGAAGCTTTCTTT. Its translation is CASSLAQGDKQEAFF.

The chain carries TRBV4-1 and TRBJ2-6, with 9 positions matching TRBD1. V lost 0 bases, J lost 2 bases, and 11 bases stayed unmatched. Germline CDR1 reads MGHRA; CDR2 reads YSYEKL. CDR3 length: 20 residues. CDR3 in DNA: TGCGCCAGCAGCCAAGAGACTTACGGGACAGGGATCACTGGGGCCAACGTCCTGACTTTC. Amino acids: CASSQETYGTGITGANVLTF.

The genes are TRBV12-3 or TRBV12-4 and TRBJ2-1; D unclear. The CDR3 has 12 residues. The V gene lost 1 base and the J gene lost 7 bases, with 5 bases spanning the gap. The CDR3 here is CASSLDGNEQFF. CDR3 DNA: TGTGCCAGCAGTTTAGACGGGAATGAGCAGTTCTTC.

The genes are TRBV30 and TRBJ1-6; tentatively, D is TRBD1 (5 bases). Germline CDR1 and CDR2: GTSNPN and SVGIG (reference sequence). Trimming pared 1 base from V and 8 bases from J, leaving 15 bases between. The CDR3 has 15 amino acids. The CDR3 bases are TGTGCCTGGAGTGGGGGAGGACAAGGGTATTCACCCCTCCACTTT. Amino acids: CAWSGGGQGYSPLHF.

CDR3 protein: CASSLEAGRSTQYF. For the CDR3, the DNA is TGCGCCAGCAGCTTGGAGGCAGGTCGGTCTACGCAGTATTTT. The V call is TRBV5-1, the J call TRBJ2-3; D unresolved. This CDR3 comprises 14 residues. The germline V gene encodes CDR1 SGHRS and CDR2 YFSETQ. Trimming took off 0 bases at V and 8 bases at J, with 13 bases between the two ends.